One sample yielded the 31 T cell receptor beta chains listed below, sequenced in a study of human T cells and chemical hapten exposure. As to time point: pre-sensitization, week 0. Noted treatment: therapeutic diphenylcyclopropenone sensitization with weekly scalp DPC. One entry per CDR3 protein, called by TCRdb with MiXCR from the RACE reads. The sample has about 80,000 distinct CDR3 sequences, approximately 15% seen once; the top ten hold roughly 4.8%. The specimen comprised whole blood, sampled in connection with sensitization to the hapten diphenylcyclopropenone (DPC). These receptors were obtained from a woman between 50 and 59 years old with alopecia areata. Some clones in this sample may be carry-over from other donors' samples.

This sequence joins TRBV12-3 or TRBV12-4 and TRBJ2-1; 9 nucleotides line up with TRBD1. The CDR3 sequence is 15 residues long. V lost 6 bases and J lost 7; bases outside the gene matches: 10. CDR3 sequence (DNA): TGTGCCAGCAGAACCGGGACAGGGCGTTATAATGAGCAGTTCTTC. It specifies CASRTGTGRYNEQFF.

This clonotype has a handful of counts. The V gene is TRBV16, the J gene TRBJ2-7; 9 bases map to TRBD1. Germline V CDR1 and CDR2: KGHSY, FQNENV. V dropped 0 bases and J dropped 3; count of bases not matched to a gene: 3. The CDR3 is 15 residues long. Written as DNA, the CDR3 is TGTGCCAGCAGCCAATCGGGACAGGGCTACTACGAGCAGTACTTC. It translates to CASSQSGQGYYEQYF.

This chain connects TRBV10-3 to TRBJ2-4, with TRBD2 as a possible D gene (5 bases). The germline V gene has CDR1 ENHRY and CDR2 SYGVKD. With 2 bases removed from V and 6 bases from J, the gap between germline ends came to 8 bases. The CDR3 loop spans 13 amino acids. The CDR3 is CAISEAGRNIQYF. The CDR3 DNA follows: TGTGCCATCAGTGAGGCTGGGAGAAACATTCAGTACTTC.

This clonotype was seen a few times. The chain is built from TRBV6-2 or TRBV6-3 and TRBJ2-7; D may correspond to TRBD1 or TRBD2 (5 bases each). The V and J ends lost 6 bases and 3 bases respectively, with 15 bases between them. CDR1 MNHEY and CDR2 SVGEGT come from the germline V gene. The CDR3 sequence is 14 residues long. CDR3 sequence reads: CASRSTGTDYEQYF. CDR3 nucleotides: TGTGCCAGCAGAAGCACCGGGACCGACTACGAGCAGTACTTC.

This clonotype has just a few counts. The V call is TRBV28, the J call TRBJ2-3, with 9 bases identical to TRBD2. The CDR3 loop spans 13 amino acids. The germline CDR1 and CDR2 sequences are MDHEN and SYDVKM. Trimming at V came to 10 bases and at J to 3 bases, leaving 5 bases not matched to a gene. The CDR3 here is CANRAGGTDTQYF. The CDR3 DNA is TGTGCCAACCGAGCGGGAGGAACAGATACGCAGTATTTT.

This clonotype was detected only a few times. The J gene is TRBJ1-1, the V gene TRBV3-1, with D uncertain. V lost 0 bases and J lost 7, with 6 bases in between. Per germline, CDR1 LGHDT and CDR2 YNNKEL (reference sequence). This CDR3 contains 12 residues. The CDR3 protein is CASSQDSDEAFF. The CDR3 DNA reads as TGTGCCAGCAGCCAAGATTCGGATGAAGCTTTCTTT.

The CDR3 is CASSEWNVGSGSEQFF. CDR3 DNA sequence: TGTGCCAGCAGTGAATGGAACGTCGGGAGCGGGAGTGAGCAGTTCTTC. The rearrangement links TRBV25-1 to TRBJ2-1; 8 nucleotides match TRBD2. The CDR3 spans 16 residues. Germline CDR1 is MGHDK and CDR2 is SYGVNS. V gave up 1 base and J gave up 9 bases; unmatched junction bases: 11.

This chain connects TRBV6-5 to TRBJ1-4; maybe TRBD1 (6 bases). This CDR3 spans 15 amino acids. CDR1 and CDR2 from the germline V gene are MNHEY and SVGAGI. V gave up 0 bases and J gave up 5 bases, with 10 bases separating them. CDR3 bases: TGTGCCAGCAGTTACTCGGAGGGGGAGAATGAAAAACTGTTTTTT. Translating gives CASSYSEGENEKLFF.

The chain is built from TRBV3-1 and TRBJ1-6; D gene ambiguous. Trimming removed 0 bases from V and 10 bases from J, with 10 bases in between. Germline V gene sequence: CDR1 LGHDT, CDR2 YNNKEL (reference sequence). CDR3 size: 14 residues. CDR3 amino acids: CASSQDRPPSPLHF. For the CDR3, the DNA is TGTGCCAGCAGCCAAGATCGGCCACCGTCACCCCTCCACTTT.

The rearrangement joins TRBV6-1 to TRBJ1-5; D perhaps matches TRBD1 (6 bases). The germline CDR1 and CDR2 sequences are MNHNS and SASEGT. Trimming stripped 4 bases from V and 3 bases from J, with 13 bases between. The CDR3 extends over 15 amino acids. This CDR3 reads CASSVRDKDNQPQHF. CDR3 coding DNA: TGTGCCAGCAGTGTCCGGGACAAGGACAATCAGCCCCAGCATTTT.

The sample holds many counts of this clonotype. V is TRBV18 and J is TRBJ1-2; possibly TRBD1 for D (6 bases). The CDR3 extends over 16 amino acids. The germline V and J ends were trimmed by 3 bases and 0 bases, with 14 bases remaining between them. Germline CDR1 KGHSH, CDR2 LQKENI. CDR3 nucleotide sequence: TGTGCCAGCTCACCTGAAGGACAGCTTGCTAACTATGGCTACACCTTC. Amino acid sequence: CASSPEGQLANYGYTF. Drawing the rest from reference TRBV18 and TRBJ1-2, the complete variable domain is NAGVMQNPRHLVRRRGQEARLRCSPMKGHSHVYWYRQLPEEGLKFMVYLQKENIIDESGMPKERFSAEFPKEGPSILRIQQVVRGDSAAYFCASSPEGQLANYGYTFGSGTRLTVV.

V usage is TRBV29-1 and J usage is TRBJ1-1; 8 bases are shared with TRBD1. The CDR3 sequence is 13 residues long. In germline, CDR1 is SQVTM, CDR2 ANQGSEA. J lost 2 bases, V lost 5 bases, and 4 bases had no gene match. The CDR3: CSVPGTGNTEAFF. In DNA, the CDR3 is TGCAGCGTTCCCGGGACAGGTAACACTGAAGCTTTCTTT.

This clonotype is categorized as medium-sized (0.01 to 0.1%). CDR3 nucleotides: TGCAGCGTTGAAGCTACGAGGGGAGAGACCCAGTACTTC. Protein product: CSVEATRGETQYF. The rearrangement links TRBV29-1 to TRBJ2-5; D may be TRBD1 or TRBD2 (5 bases each). The germline V gene encodes CDR1 SQVTM and CDR2 ANQGSEA. The CDR3 runs 13 residues. Deletions cut 1 base from V and 4 bases from J, with 10 bases between.

This clonotype appeared a few times. The V gene is TRBV27, the J gene TRBJ1-3; 7 positions match TRBD1. CDR1 is MNHEY, CDR2 SMNVEV, per germline (reference sequence). The CDR3 is 14 amino acids. V shed 9 bases and J 0 bases; nucleotides not matched to a gene: 5. The CDR3 sequence is CASQGESSGNTIYF. In DNA form, the CDR3 reads TGTGCCAGTCAGGGGGAATCCTCTGGAAACACCATATATTTT.

The chain combines TRBV29-1 with TRBJ1-5; 8 bases align to TRBD1. The CDR3 has 13 amino acids. Unmatched junction bases numbered 6, after V lost 5 bases and J lost 6 bases. Per germline, CDR1 SQVTM and CDR2 ANQGSEA. CDR3 residues: CSVTDRDGQPQHF. The CDR3 DNA follows: TGCAGCGTTACGGACAGGGACGGTCAGCCCCAGCATTTT. The variable domain in full, completed from reference TRBV29-1 and TRBJ1-5, reads SAVISQKPSRDICQRGTSLTIQCQVDSQVTMMFWYRQQPGQSLTLIATANQGSEATYESGFVIDKFPISRPNLTFSTLTVSNMSPEDSSIYLCSVTDRDGQPQHFGDGTRLSIL.

This chain connects TRBV7-9 to TRBJ1-6, with a weak D call TRBD1 (5 bases). Germline V gene sequence: CDR1 SEHNR, CDR2 FQNEAQ (reference sequence). The CDR3 extends over 17 amino acids. V dropped 6 bases and J dropped 6 bases, with 21 bases sitting between them. The CDR3 is CASSTGAVGKFNSPLHF. The CDR3 DNA is TGTGCCAGCAGTACCGGGGCAGTTGGAAAATTTAATTCACCCCTCCACTTT.

This clonotype is medium-sized in the sample. The rearrangement links TRBV5-5 to TRBJ1-5, with 8 bases that match TRBD1. The V and J ends lost 4 bases and 6 bases, in that order; junction bases with no gene match: 9. CDR3 size: 15 residues. CDR1 SGHKS and CDR2 YYEKEE come from the germline V gene (reference sequence). CDR3 region: CASSIDRGGLQPQHF. The CDR3 DNA reads TGTGCCAGCAGCATTGACAGGGGAGGCCTTCAGCCCCAGCATTTT. Drawing the rest from reference TRBV5-5 and TRBJ1-5, the complete variable domain is DAGVTQSPTHLIKTRGQQVTLRCSPISGHKSVSWYQQVLGQGPQFIFQYYEKEERGRGNFPDRFSARQFPNYSSELNVNALLLGDSALYLCASSIDRGGLQPQHFGDGTRLSIL.

This clonotype was found many times. The chain couples TRBV7-9 to TRBJ1-6, with D tentatively TRBD1 (6 bases). Trimming cost V 2 bases and J 5 bases, with 10 bases left between them. Germline assignment: CDR1 SEHNR and CDR2 FQNEAQ (reference sequence). This CDR3 region has 15 residues. CDR3 in amino acids: CASSLRDNHNSPLHF. CDR3 DNA: TGTGCCAGCAGCTTACGGGACAATCATAATTCACCCCTCCACTTT.

The chain couples TRBV29-1 to TRBJ2-3; TRBD2 is a possible D gene (6 bases). V was clipped by 6 bases and J by 2 bases, with 9 bases between them. The germline gives CDR1 SQVTM, CDR2 ANQGSEA. This CDR3 has 12 residues. CDR3 in amino acids: CSVEGDTDTQYF. CDR3 sequence (DNA): TGCAGCGTGGAGGGAGACACAGATACGCAGTATTTT.

This clonotype was seen a handful of times. The chain has TRBV20-1 and TRBJ2-7; TRBD2 matches 13 bases. Trimming at V came to 5 bases and at J to 7 bases, leaving 8 bases not matched to a gene. Germline V gene sequence: CDR1 DFQATT, CDR2 SNEGSKA (reference sequence). This CDR3 is 14 amino acids long. The CDR3 sequence is CSAPRTSGRSEQYF. CDR3 bases: TGCAGTGCTCCTCGGACTAGCGGGAGAAGTGAGCAGTACTTC.

J is TRBJ2-2 and V is TRBV29-1, with D possibly matching TRBD1 (6 bases). V gave up 0 bases and J gave up 4 bases, with 12 bases separating them. This CDR3 has 15 amino acids. Germline V gene sequence: CDR1 SQVTM, CDR2 ANQGSEA. CDR3 nucleotide sequence: TGCAGCGTTGAAGAGGGGGCCGGAGGCACCGGGGAGCTGTTTTTT. It specifies CSVEEGAGGTGELFF.

This clonotype was picked up a small number of times. V and J are TRBV7-2 and TRBJ2-1, with a tentative D call TRBD2 (6 bases). Germline lookup yields CDR1 SGHTA and CDR2 FQGNSA. This CDR3 is 12 amino acids long. Trimming stripped 4 bases from V and 12 bases from J, with 13 bases between. CDR3 DNA sequence: TGTGCCAGCAGCTACCCCGGGACTCCGCAGTTCTTC. Amino acids: CASSYPGTPQFF.

The chain is built from TRBV7-9 and TRBJ2-3; 7 nucleotides align to TRBD2. Trimming took 4 bases from V and 4 from J; bases not matched to a gene: 8. The V gene's germline CDR1 is SEHNR and CDR2 FQNEAQ (reference sequence). This CDR3 is 15 amino acids long. CDR3: CASSSWTSTADTQYF. The CDR3 DNA reads TGTGCCAGCAGCTCCTGGACTAGTACTGCAGATACGCAGTATTTT. Full variable domain (outside the CDR3, taken from reference TRBV7-9 and TRBJ2-3): DTGVSQNPRHKITKRGQNVTFRCDPISEHNRLYWYRQTLGQGPEFLTYFQNEAQLEKSRLLSDRFSAERPKGSFSTLEIQRTEQGDSAMYLCASSSWTSTADTQYFGPGTRLTVL.

The chain has TRBV11-2 and TRBJ1-3, with unresolved D. The CDR3 sequence is 14 residues long. Germline lookup yields CDR1 SGHAT and CDR2 FQNNGV. V was clipped by 5 bases and J by 3 bases, with 11 bases between them. The CDR3 DNA is TGTGCCAGCAGCAACAGCCTAATTGGAAACACCATATATTTT. Translated, it gives CASSNSLIGNTIYF.

This clonotype was seen more than once but under ten times. The genes are TRBV11-2 and TRBJ2-5, with unresolved D. The germline V gene encodes CDR1 SGHAT and CDR2 FQNNGV. The CDR3 totals 12 residues. V was clipped by 10 bases and J by 5 bases, with 14 bases between them. The CDR3 region is CATSALPETQYF. CDR3 nucleotide sequence: TGTGCCACTTCGGCCCTACCCGAGACCCAGTACTTC. Based on the CDR3 plus reference TRBV11-2 and TRBJ2-5, the full variable domain is EAGVAQSPRYKIIEKRQSVAFWCNPISGHATLYWYQQILGQGPKLLIQFQNNGVVDDSQLPKDRFSAERLKGVDSTLKIQPAKLEDSAVYLCATSALPETQYFGPGTRLLVL.

This clonotype was observed a few times. This rearrangement joins TRBV20-1 to TRBJ2-7, with 12 bases identical to TRBD2. CDR1 and CDR2 from the germline V gene are DFQATT and SNEGSKA (reference sequence). The CDR3 length is 13 residues. This chain's CDR3 is CGGRTSGTYEQYF. DNA for the CDR3: TGCGGGGGGAGGACTAGCGGGACATACGAGCAGTACTTC.

This chain joins TRBV20-1 and TRBJ2-3, with a possible D match to TRBD2 (6 bases). The CDR3 sequence is 14 residues long. V lost 3 bases and J lost 5, with 15 bases in between. Germline assignment: CDR1 DFQATT and CDR2 SNEGSKA (reference sequence). Here the CDR3 reads CSASHRELVDTQYF. The CDR3 nucleotides read TGCAGTGCTAGTCACCGGGAGCTTGTAGATACGCAGTATTTT.

The chain employs TRBV3-1 and TRBJ1-5; D might be TRBD1 (6 bases). V shed 0 bases and J shed 6 bases, with 9 bases lying between them. The length of the CDR3 is 14 residues. Germline V gene sequence: CDR1 LGHDT, CDR2 YNNKEL (reference sequence). CDR3 nucleotides: TGTGCCAGCAGCCAAGATAAGGGGGGTCAGCCCCAGCATTTT. Its protein is CASSQDKGGQPQHF.

V and J are TRBV6-6 and TRBJ2-3; weak D call: TRBD2 (5 bases). The V gene lost 6 bases and the J gene lost 0 bases, with 7 bases spanning the gap. This CDR3 is built from 13 residues. Germline V lookup: CDR1 MNHNY, CDR2 SVGAGI (reference sequence). CDR3 DNA: TGTGCCAGCAGGGACTCTAGCACAGATACGCAGTATTTT. Protein sequence: CASRDSSTDTQYF.

The chain joins TRBV7-9 to TRBJ1-6; tentative D call: TRBD1 (5 bases). The germline gives CDR1 SEHNR, CDR2 FQNEAQ (reference sequence). V lost 4 bases, J lost 9 bases, and 13 bases lay in between. The CDR3 runs to 14 residues. The CDR3 nucleotides read TGTGCCAGCAGCTCCCTGGGGCTAGCTTCACCCCTCCACTTT. Protein product: CASSSLGLASPLHF.

This clonotype was observed a few times. The chain uses TRBV11-2 and TRBJ2-5; D ambiguous. Germline CDR1 reads SGHAT; CDR2 reads FQNNGV. Trimming shortened V by 5 bases and J by 9 bases, and 10 bases separated the two germline ends. The CDR3 extends over 11 amino acids. The CDR3 reads CASSVESSQYF. The CDR3 nucleotides are TGTGCCAGCAGCGTTGAATCGTCCCAGTACTTC.